The 8 T cell receptor beta chains below all came from one sample that was sequenced in a study of blood T cell repertoires in COVID-19. Clones were read by immunoSEQ multiplex PCR, and TCRdb kept only the in-frame ones, dropping some. The table shows tens of thousands of clones, with approximately 87% occurring only once. Material for sequencing was peripheral blood. All receptors come from a human donor in a cohort sampled during active COVID-19.

This CDR3 reads CASSVQGFNEQFF. For the CDR3, the DNA is TGTGCCAGCAGCGTACAGGGATTTAATGAGCAGTTCTTC. J is TRBJ2-1 and V is TRBV9; tentatively, D is TRBD1 (5 bases). Germline loops: CDR1 SGDLS, CDR2 YYNGEE. Trimming pared 1 base from V and 7 bases from J, leaving 9 bases between. The CDR3 runs 13 residues.

The rearrangement joins TRBV5-1 to TRBJ2-3; 9 bases map to TRBD1. CDR3 length equals 15 residues. Germline loops: CDR1 SGHRS, CDR2 YFSETQ. Trimming at V came to 4 bases and at J to 0 bases, leaving 3 bases not matched to a gene. The CDR3 bases are TGCGCCAGCAGCACCGGGACAGGGAGCACAGATACGCAGTATTTT. Its protein product is CASSTGTGSTDTQYF.

The chain couples TRBV5-1 to TRBJ2-3; D possibly corresponds to TRBD2 (6 bases). The germline gives CDR1 SGHRS, CDR2 YFSETQ. The CDR3 extends over 15 amino acids. V gave up 0 bases and J gave up 0 bases, with 8 bases separating them. The CDR3 loop reads CASSLGGLSTDTQYF. The CDR3 bases are TGCGCCAGCAGCTTGGGGGGACTCAGCACAGATACGCAGTATTTT. Drawing the rest from reference TRBV5-1 and TRBJ2-3, the complete variable domain is KAGVTQTPRYLIKTRGQQVTLSCSPISGHRSVSWYQQTPGQGLQFLFEYFSETQRNKGNFPGRFSGRQFSNSRSEMNVSTLELGDSALYLCASSLGGLSTDTQYFGPGTRLTVL.

The genes are TRBV5-1 and TRBJ2-3; D is ambiguous. The V end lost 0 bases, the J end lost 6 bases, and 14 bases lay between the germline ends. This CDR3 contains 15 residues. Germline V gives CDR1 SGHRS, CDR2 YFSETQ. The CDR3 bases are TGCGCCAGCAGCTTGGAGCTCAAGTCAAGCGATACGCAGTATTTT. It encodes CASSLELKSSDTQYF. The whole variable domain, remainder taken from reference TRBV5-1 and TRBJ2-3, is KAGVTQTPRYLIKTRGQQVTLSCSPISGHRSVSWYQQTPGQGLQFLFEYFSETQRNKGNFPGRFSGRQFSNSRSEMNVSTLELGDSALYLCASSLELKSSDTQYFGPGTRLTVL.

This rearrangement joins TRBV24-1 to TRBJ2-7, with TRBD2 matching 10 bases. Germline trimming cut 5 bases from V and 0 bases from J; bases unmatched to any gene: 15. The CDR3 runs to 19 residues. CDR1 KGHDR and CDR2 SFDVKD come from the germline V gene. The chain's CDR3 is CATSGRASGSATLSYEQYF. DNA for the CDR3: TGTGCCACCAGTGGCCGAGCTAGCGGGAGCGCCACTCTCTCCTACGAGCAGTACTTC.

This clone was found a few times. The chain joins TRBV19 to TRBJ2-7; TRBD1 aligns across 9 bases. Germline CDR1 is LNHDA and CDR2 is SQIVND (reference sequence). The CDR3 spans 13 residues. J lost 5 bases, V lost 9 bases, and 8 bases had no gene match. The CDR3 spells CASSLDRGNEQYF. DNA for the CDR3: TGTGCCAGCTCCCTTGACAGGGGGAACGAGCAGTACTTC. The full variable domain, rest sourced from reference TRBV19 and TRBJ2-7, is DGGITQSPKYLFRKEGQNVTLSCEQNLNHDAMYWYRQDPGQGLRLIYYSQIVNDFQKGDIAEGYSVSREKKESFPLTVTSAQKNPTAFYLCASSLDRGNEQYFGPGTRLTVT.

This clone came up once. The gene calls are TRBV24-1 and TRBJ2-1, with 15 bases identical to TRBD2. Germline-derived CDR1 and CDR2 are KGHDR and SFDVKD. There are 20 residues in the CDR3. After removal of 4 bases from V and 0 bases from J, the junction contained 9 bases not matched to a gene. The DNA of the CDR3 is TGTGCCACCAGTGACCCAGGGACTAGCGGGAGGCTGAGCTCCTACAATGAGCAGTTCTTC. Its protein is CATSDPGTSGRLSSYNEQFF.

This chain uses TRBV3-1 (or the pseudogene TRBV3-2) with TRBJ1-1, with D unclear. Trimming removed 1 base from V and 5 bases from J, with 8 bases in between. Germline V gene lookup returns CDR1 LGHDT and CDR2 YNNKEL (reference sequence). CDR3 length: 13 amino acids. As DNA, the CDR3 is TGTGCCAGCAGCCAAGGGGCGCCGACTGAAGCTTTCTTT. It codes for CASSQGAPTEAFF.